These T cell receptor beta chains were read from a single sample in a study of blood T cell repertoires in COVID-19. Here immunoSEQ multiplex PCR was the method, and the copy in TCRdb shows in-frame clones only, minus some. Of around 60,000 clones in the sample, roughly 72% were seen once. The sequencing sample was made of peripheral blood. The receptors derive from a woman in her 70s with COVID-19, enrolled during active disease. Each CDR3 is given with its conserved first and last residue. The D gene is left open where the match is weak. The size entry is marked missing in some rows and otherwise reads once, few, many or a size class.

size | D | J | V | CDR3 | DNA
. | TRBD1 | TRBJ1-5 | TRBV18 | CASSPNRGPQHF | TGTGCCAGCTCACCGAACAGGGGGCCCCAGCATTTT
. | . | TRBJ1-3 | TRBV2 | CASSPGTGNTIYF | TGTGCCAGCAGTCCGGGGACTGGAAACACCATATATTTT
. | TRBD1 | TRBJ1-2 | TRBV6-6 | CASSLLPYDRPTGEPNYGYTF | TGTGCCAGCAGTCTTTTACCCTACGATAGACCTACAGGGGAACCTAACTATGGCTACACCTTC
. | TRBD1 | TRBJ1-5 | TRBV5-8 | CASSSDRGTGGAGQPQHF | TGTGCCAGCAGCTCGGATAGGGGGACAGGGGGCGCCGGGCAGCCCCAGCATTTT
few | TRBD1 | TRBJ1-1 | TRBV4-1 | CASSRRQGARVNTEAFF | TGCGCCAGCAGCCGCCGACAGGGGGCTCGCGTGAACACTGAAGCTTTCTTT
. | . | TRBJ2-1 | TRBV19 | CASSMLGLRGNEQFF | TGTGCCAGTAGTATGTTGGGTTTACGCGGCAATGAGCAGTTCTTC
. | . | TRBJ1-1 | TRBV7-3 | CASSLRRGTEAFF | TGTGCCAGCAGCTTACGGCGGGGCACTGAAGCTTTCTTT
few | TRBD2 | TRBJ2-3 | TRBV7-8 | CASSLEAGVQSDTQYF | TGTGCCAGCAGCTTAGAAGCGGGAGTACAATCAGATACGCAGTATTTT
. | . | TRBJ2-7 | TRBV19 | CASSIAPGSYEQYF | TGTGCCAGTAGCATTGCCCCGGGCTCCTACGAGCAGTACTTC
few | . | TRBJ1-1 | TRBV5-1 | CASSRETEAFF | TGCGCCAGCAGCCGGGAGACTGAAGCTTTCTTT
. | TRBD2 | TRBJ2-5 | TRBV11-3 | CASSPTSGSKTQYF | TGTGCCAGCAGCCCGACTAGCGGGAGCAAGACCCAGTACTTC